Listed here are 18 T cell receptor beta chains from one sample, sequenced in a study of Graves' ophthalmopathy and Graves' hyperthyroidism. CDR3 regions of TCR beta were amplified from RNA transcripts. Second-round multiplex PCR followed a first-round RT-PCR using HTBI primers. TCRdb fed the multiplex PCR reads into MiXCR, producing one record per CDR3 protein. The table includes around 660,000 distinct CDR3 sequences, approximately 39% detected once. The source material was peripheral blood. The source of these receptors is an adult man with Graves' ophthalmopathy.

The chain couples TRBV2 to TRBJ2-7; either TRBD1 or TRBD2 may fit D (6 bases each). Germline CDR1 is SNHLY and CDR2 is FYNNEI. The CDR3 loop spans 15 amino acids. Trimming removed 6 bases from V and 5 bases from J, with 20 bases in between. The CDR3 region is CASSALTGRRDEQYF. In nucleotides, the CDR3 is TGTGCCAGCAGCGCACTAACAGGGAGGAGAGACGAGCAGTACTTC.

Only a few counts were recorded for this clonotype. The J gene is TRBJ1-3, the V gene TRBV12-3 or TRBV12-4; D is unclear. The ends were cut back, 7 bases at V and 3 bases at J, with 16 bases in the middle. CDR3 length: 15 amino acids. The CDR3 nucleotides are TGTGCCAGCACCCAAAGAGGGTATGGTGGAAACACCATATATTTT. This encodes CASTQRGYGGNTIYF.

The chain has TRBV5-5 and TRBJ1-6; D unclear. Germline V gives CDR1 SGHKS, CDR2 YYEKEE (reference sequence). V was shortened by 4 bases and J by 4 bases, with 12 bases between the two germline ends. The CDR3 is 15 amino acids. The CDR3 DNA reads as TGTGCCAGCAGCCAAGCTAGCGGATATAATTCACCCCTCCACTTT. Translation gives CASSQASGYNSPLHF.

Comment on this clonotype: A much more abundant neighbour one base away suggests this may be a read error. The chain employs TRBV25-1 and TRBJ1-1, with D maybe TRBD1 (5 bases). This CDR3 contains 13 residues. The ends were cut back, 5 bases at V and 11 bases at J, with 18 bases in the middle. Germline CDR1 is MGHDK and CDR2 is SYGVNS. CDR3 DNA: TGTGCCAGCAGTTACGACATGGGGCCTACGGCTTTCTTT. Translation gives CASSYDMGPTAFF.

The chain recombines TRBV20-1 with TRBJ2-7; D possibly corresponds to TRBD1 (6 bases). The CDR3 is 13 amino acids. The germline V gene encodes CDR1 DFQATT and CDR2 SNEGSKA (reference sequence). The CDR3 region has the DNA TGCAAACCCGGGACATCACTCTCCTACGAGCAGTACTTC. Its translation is CKPGTSLSYEQYF.

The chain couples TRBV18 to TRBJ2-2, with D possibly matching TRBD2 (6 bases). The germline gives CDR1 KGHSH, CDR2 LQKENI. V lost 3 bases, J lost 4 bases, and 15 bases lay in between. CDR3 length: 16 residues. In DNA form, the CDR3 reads TGTGCCAGCTCACCCCGCCTGGGACTGATCACCGGGGAGCTGTTTTTT. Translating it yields CASSPRLGLITGELFF.

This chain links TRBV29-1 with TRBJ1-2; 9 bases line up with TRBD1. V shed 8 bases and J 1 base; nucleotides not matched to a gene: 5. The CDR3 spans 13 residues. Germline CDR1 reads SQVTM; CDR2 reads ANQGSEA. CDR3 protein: CSYPGQGNYGYTF. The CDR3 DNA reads TGCAGCTACCCGGGACAGGGTAACTATGGCTACACCTTC.

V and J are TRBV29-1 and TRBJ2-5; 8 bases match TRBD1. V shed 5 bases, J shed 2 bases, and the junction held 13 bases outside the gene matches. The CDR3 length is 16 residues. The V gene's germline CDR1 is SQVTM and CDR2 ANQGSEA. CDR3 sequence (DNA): TGCAGCGTTCTCCAGGGGGCCGGGGGCATTCAAGAGACCCAGTACTTC. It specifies CSVLQGAGGIQETQYF.

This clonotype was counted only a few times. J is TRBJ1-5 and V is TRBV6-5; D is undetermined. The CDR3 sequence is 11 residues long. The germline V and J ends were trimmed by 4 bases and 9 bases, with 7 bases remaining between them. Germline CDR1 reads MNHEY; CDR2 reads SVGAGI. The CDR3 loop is CASSWEGPQHF. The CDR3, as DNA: TGTGCCAGCAGTTGGGAGGGGCCCCAGCATTTT.

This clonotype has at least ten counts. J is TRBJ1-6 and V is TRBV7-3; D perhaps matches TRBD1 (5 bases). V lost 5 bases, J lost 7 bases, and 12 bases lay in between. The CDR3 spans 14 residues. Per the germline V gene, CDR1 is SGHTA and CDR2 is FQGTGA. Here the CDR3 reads CASSLQGGNSPLHF. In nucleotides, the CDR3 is TGTGCCAGCAGCCTGCAGGGAGGCAATTCACCCCTCCACTTT.

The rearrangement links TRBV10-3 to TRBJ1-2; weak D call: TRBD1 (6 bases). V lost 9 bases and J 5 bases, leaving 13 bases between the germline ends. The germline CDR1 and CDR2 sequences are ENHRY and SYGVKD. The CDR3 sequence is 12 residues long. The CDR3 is CAIRQVGYGYTF. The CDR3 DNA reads TGTGCCATACGACAGGTTGGATATGGCTACACCTTC.

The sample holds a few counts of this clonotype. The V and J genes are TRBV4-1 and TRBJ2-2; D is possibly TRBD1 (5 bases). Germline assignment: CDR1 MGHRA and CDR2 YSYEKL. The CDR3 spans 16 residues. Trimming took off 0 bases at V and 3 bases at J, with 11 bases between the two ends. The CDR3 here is CASSQDRQIDTGELFF. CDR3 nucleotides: TGCGCCAGCAGCCAAGATCGACAGATTGACACCGGGGAGCTGTTTTTT.

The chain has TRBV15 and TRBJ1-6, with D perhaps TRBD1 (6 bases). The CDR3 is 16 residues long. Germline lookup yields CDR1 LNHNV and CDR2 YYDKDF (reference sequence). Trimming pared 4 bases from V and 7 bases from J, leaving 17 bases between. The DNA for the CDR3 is TGTGCCACCAGCACAGCGGGGGGGCAGGGGAATTCACCCCTCCACTTT. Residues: CATSTAGGQGNSPLHF.

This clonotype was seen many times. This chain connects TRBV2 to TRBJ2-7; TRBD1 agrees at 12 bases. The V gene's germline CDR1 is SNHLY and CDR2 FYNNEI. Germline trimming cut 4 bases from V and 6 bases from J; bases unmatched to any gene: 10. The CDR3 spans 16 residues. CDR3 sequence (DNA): TGTGCCAGCAGTGCTTGGGGACAGGGGGCAAAGTCCGAGCAGTACTTC. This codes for CASSAWGQGAKSEQYF.

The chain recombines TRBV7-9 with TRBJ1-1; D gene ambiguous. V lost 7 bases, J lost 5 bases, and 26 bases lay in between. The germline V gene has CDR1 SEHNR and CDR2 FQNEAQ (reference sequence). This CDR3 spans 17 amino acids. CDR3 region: CASNLRGNGPPWTEAFF. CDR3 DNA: TGTGCCAGCAACCTGCGGGGTAACGGACCGCCATGGACTGAAGCTTTCTTT.

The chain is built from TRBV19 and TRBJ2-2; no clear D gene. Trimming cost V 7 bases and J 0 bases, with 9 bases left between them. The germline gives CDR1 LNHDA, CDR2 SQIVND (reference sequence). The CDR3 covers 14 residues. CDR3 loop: CASTTGANTGELFF. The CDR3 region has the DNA TGTGCCAGTACGACTGGGGCGAACACCGGGGAGCTGTTTTTT.

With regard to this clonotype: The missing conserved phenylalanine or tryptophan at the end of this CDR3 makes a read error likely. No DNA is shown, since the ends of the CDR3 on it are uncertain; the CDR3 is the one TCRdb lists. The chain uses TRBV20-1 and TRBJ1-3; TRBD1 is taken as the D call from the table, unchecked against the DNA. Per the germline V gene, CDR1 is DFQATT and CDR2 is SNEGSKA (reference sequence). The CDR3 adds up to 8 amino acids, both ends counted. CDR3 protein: CSARRPGQ.

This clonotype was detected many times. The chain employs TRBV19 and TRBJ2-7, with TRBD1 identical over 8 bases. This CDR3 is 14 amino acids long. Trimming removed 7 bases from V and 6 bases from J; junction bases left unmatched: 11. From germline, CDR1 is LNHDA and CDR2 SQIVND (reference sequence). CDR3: CASTPTGESLEQYF. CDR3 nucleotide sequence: TGTGCCAGTACCCCGACAGGGGAGTCTCTCGAGCAGTACTTC.